This T cell receptor (beta chain) came from a study of T cells after yellow fever vaccination. Study-level background: Preparation of the low-cell-number fractions used SMART-Seq v4 Ultra Low Input. Points from the study as a whole: The appearance of a small share of clonotypes in both CD4 and CD8 compartments was observed. Subsequent to the booster, the majority of primary-vaccination clones reappeared (96% CD4, roughly 90% CD8). Compared with primary, the secondary response was weaker and peaked at day 5, not 15.

This clonotype was seen a handful of times. The antigen remains unidentified. The CDR3 contains 16 residues. Germline V gene sequence: CDR1 SGHKS, CDR2 YYEKEE (reference sequence). Trimming stripped 1 base from V and 4 bases from J, with 17 bases between. One entry per CDR3 protein results from TCRdb running MiXCR on the 5' RACE reads. The sample holds 200,000 to 250,000 distinct CDR3 sequences; 6.9% are singletons and the top ten take roughly 0.86%. This sequence originates from a young man who received the YFV17D yellow fever vaccine. This sequence joins TRBV5-5 and TRBJ2-5; tentatively, D is TRBD1 (6 bases). This specimen was CD4+ T cells sorted from PBMCs, taken 15 days after the yellow fever booster vaccination. CDR3 loop: CASSLTPGSQGETQYF. As DNA, the CDR3 is TGTGCCAGCAGCTTGACGCCTGGGTCACAGGGAGAGACCCAGTACTTC.